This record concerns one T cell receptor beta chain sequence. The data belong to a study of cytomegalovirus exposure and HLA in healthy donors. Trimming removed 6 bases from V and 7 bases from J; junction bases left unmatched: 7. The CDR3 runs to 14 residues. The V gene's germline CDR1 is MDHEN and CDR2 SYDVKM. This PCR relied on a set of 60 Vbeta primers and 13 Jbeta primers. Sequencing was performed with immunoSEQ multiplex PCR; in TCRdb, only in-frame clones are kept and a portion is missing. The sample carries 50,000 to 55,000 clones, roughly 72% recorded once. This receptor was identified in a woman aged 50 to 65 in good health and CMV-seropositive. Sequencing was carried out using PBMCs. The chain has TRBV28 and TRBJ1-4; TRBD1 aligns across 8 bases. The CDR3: CASSPGGEGEKLFF. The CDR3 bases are TGTGCCAGCAGCCCAGGGGGCGAGGGTGAAAAACTGTTTTTT.